The rows below give T cell receptor beta chains drawn from one sample of a study of vaccination effects on CD4 cells after COVID-19. These receptors' antigens are unknown. Sequencing used immunoSEQ multiplex PCR; TCRdb keeps in-frame clones, though not all of them. The profile shows approximately 74,000 clones, roughly 73% of them singletons. Sequences were derived from CD4+ T cells from PBMCs cultured without peptide, sampled after COVID-19 vaccination. Receptors originate from a human donor who received a COVID-19 vaccine. Both conserved end residues are part of each CDR3. The order of the fields is clone size, D gene, V gene, J gene, CDR3 protein. D genes are given only for firm matches. Only some rows state a clone size, as once, few, many or a class for expanded clones.

.,.,TRBV7-2,TRBJ1-2,CASAWTSTDGYTF
.,.,TRBV7-8,TRBJ1-5,CASSFPGVNQPQHF
.,.,TRBV24-1,TRBJ2-2,CATQRVEGAPGELFF
.,TRBD1,TRBV19,TRBJ1-1,CASRDSYTEAFF
.,TRBD1,TRBV6-2/TRBV6-3,TRBJ1-5,CASSGPTGTGVSNQPQHF
once,.,TRBV5-1,TRBJ1-2,CASSRGEVGYTF
.,TRBD2,TRBV6-6,TRBJ2-5,CASSRRVAGVQETQYF
.,.,TRBV6-4,TRBJ2-1,CASSTEDGGEQFF
.,TRBD1,TRBV6-1,TRBJ1-2,CASSDPGQILARGYTF
.,.,TRBV24-1,TRBJ2-2,CATTTTEGTGELFF
.,TRBD1,TRBV4-1,TRBJ1-6,CASSRTGGSSYNSPLHF
.,.,TRBV15,TRBJ1-3,CATSRDRSGNTIYF
.,.,TRBV7-9,TRBJ2-5,CASSWHRGREETQYF
.,TRBD1,TRBV3-1/TRBV3-2,TRBJ2-5,CASSPVRGQETQYF
.,TRBD2,TRBV7-2,TRBJ2-5,CASSLKGVTSGGETQYF
.,TRBD1,TRBV4-3,TRBJ1-4,CASSHKTGYNEKLFF
.,TRBD1,TRBV6-5,TRBJ1-2,CASRQRRGTNYGYTF
.,.,TRBV7-2,TRBJ2-5,CASSLAGVQETQYF
few,.,TRBV5-8,TRBJ2-1,CASPGNEQFF
few,TRBD2,TRBV28,TRBJ2-1,CASSPTSGGEHNEQFF
few,.,TRBV5-1,TRBJ1-1,CASSLAEEAFF
once,.,TRBV7-9,TRBJ2-5,CASSFGLKGETQYF
.,.,TRBV7-3,TRBJ2-3,CASSVGHTDTQYF
.,TRBD2,TRBV6-5,TRBJ2-3,CASSYRGLASTDTQYF
.,.,TRBV6-5,TRBJ1-2,CASSYSSQRDNRRYTF
.,.,TRBV2,TRBJ1-2,CASRPPVDGNYGYTF
.,.,TRBV24-1,TRBJ2-5,CATSDFTARGETQYF
.,.,TRBV5-1,TRBJ2-3,CASSLGDPQRDTQYF
.,.,TRBV6-5,TRBJ2-5,CASSYGGRETQYF
.,.,TRBV9,TRBJ2-3,CASSVGWGGQGSDTQYF